The 25 T cell receptor beta chains in this list originate from one sample, sequenced in a study of T cells in Graves' hyperthyroidism and ophthalmopathy. From RNA transcripts, TCR beta CDR3 regions were amplified. HTBI primers were the set used in a first-round RT-PCR of the TCR CDR3. TCRdb re-called the multiplex PCR reads with MiXCR, one entry per CDR3 protein. The data contain a few hundred thousand distinct CDR3 sequences, 13% to 15% of them singletons. Specimen: blood. All receptors come from a woman younger than 45 with Graves' ophthalmopathy.

This clonotype came up many times. V gene TRBV6-6 combines with J gene TRBJ1-1; D is undetermined. CDR1 MNHNY and CDR2 SVGAGI come from the germline V gene (reference sequence). This CDR3 comprises 15 residues. Trimming took 0 bases from V and 0 from J, leaving 8 bases between them. The CDR3, as DNA: TGTGCCAGCAGTTACTCCGCGGAGATGAACACTGAAGCTTTCTTT. Translation gives CASSYSAEMNTEAFF.

This clonotype was observed many times. The V call is TRBV28, the J call TRBJ2-1, with 9 bases lining up with TRBD1. CDR1 MDHEN and CDR2 SYDVKM come from the germline V gene. This CDR3 comprises 13 residues. The junction had 3 bases not matched to a gene; V was cut back by 8 bases and J by 4 bases. This chain's CDR3 is CASRDRAYNEQFF. DNA of the CDR3: TGTGCCAGCCGGGACAGGGCTTACAATGAGCAGTTCTTC. The whole variable domain, filled in from reference TRBV28 and TRBJ2-1, reads DVKVTQSSRYLVKRTGEKVFLECVQDMDHENMFWYRQDPGLGLRLIYFSYDVKMKEKGDIPEGYSVSREKKERFSLILESASTNQTSMYLCASRDRAYNEQFFGPGTRLTVL.

This clonotype occurred a few times. The chain carries TRBV5-4 and TRBJ2-6; a possible D gene is TRBD2 (5 bases). Trimming removed 5 bases at V and 0 bases at J, with 15 bases between. This CDR3 spans 17 amino acids. Germline CDR1 is SGHNT and CDR2 is YYREEE (reference sequence). This chain's CDR3 is CASRPSFGSSGANVLTF. DNA of the CDR3: TGTGCCAGCAGGCCTAGTTTTGGGAGCTCTGGGGCCAACGTCCTGACTTTC.

This clonotype was seen ten or more times. The chain links TRBV3-1 to TRBJ2-5, with 8 bases identical to TRBD2. The CDR3 has 15 residues. The V gene's germline CDR1 is LGHDT and CDR2 YNNKEL (reference sequence). Trimming at V came to 0 bases and at J to 5 bases, leaving 5 bases not matched to a gene. CDR3 DNA sequence: TGTGCCAGCAGCCAAGATCCAGCGGGGGCTGAGACCCAGTACTTC. It is translated as CASSQDPAGAETQYF.

This clonotype was detected ten times or more. J is TRBJ1-2 and V is TRBV2; D not certain. V was trimmed by 3 bases and J by 6 bases, leaving 11 bases between them. The CDR3 loop spans 13 amino acids. Germline loops: CDR1 SNHLY, CDR2 FYNNEI. CDR3 sequence: CASSDSRVDGYTF. The CDR3 bases are TGTGCCAGCAGTGATTCAAGGGTTGATGGCTACACCTTC.

This clonotype has a count of ten or more. The J gene is TRBJ2-5, the V gene TRBV11-2; maybe TRBD2 (6 bases). Germline CDR1 is SGHAT and CDR2 is FQNNGV. The V end was cut by 2 bases, the J end by 5 bases, with 15 bases between. The CDR3 has 15 residues. CDR3 residues: CASSLTGLTGETQYF. In DNA, the CDR3 is TGTGCCAGCAGCTTAACCGGACTAACTGGGGAGACCCAGTACTTC. The complete variable domain, with remaining parts taken from reference TRBV11-2 and TRBJ2-5, reads EAGVAQSPRYKIIEKRQSVAFWCNPISGHATLYWYQQILGQGPKLLIQFQNNGVVDDSQLPKDRFSAERLKGVDSTLKIQPAKLEDSAVYLCASSLTGLTGETQYFGPGTRLLVL.

This clonotype has more than one count but fewer than ten. V and J are TRBV4-2 and TRBJ2-7; 9 bases agree with TRBD2. CDR1 LGHNA and CDR2 YNFKEQ come from the germline V gene. Unmatched junction bases numbered 9, after V lost 2 bases and J lost 4 bases. This CDR3 is 16 amino acids long. The CDR3 region is CASSQNSGGGSYEQYF. In DNA form, the CDR3 reads TGTGCCAGCAGCCAAAATAGCGGGGGAGGTAGTTACGAGCAGTACTTC.

About this clonotype itself: Germline and junction disagree at one end, which may indicate a read error. CDR3 coding DNA: TGTGCCATCAGCAAACCGACCACAGATACGCAGTATTTT. Translation: CAISKPTTDTQYF. The gene calls are TRBV15 and TRBJ2-3; D uncertain. There are 13 residues in the CDR3. Germline CDR1 is LNHNV and CDR2 is YYDKDF (reference sequence).

This clonotype was detected a few times. The V and J genes are TRBV5-5 and TRBJ2-4; possibly TRBD1 or TRBD2 for D (5 bases each). Germline V gene lookup returns CDR1 SGHKS and CDR2 YYEKEE (reference sequence). Trimming removed 1 base from V and 0 bases from J, with 14 bases in between. There are 17 residues in the CDR3. The CDR3 loop reads CASSLWGLDVAKNIQYF. For the CDR3, the DNA is TGTGCCAGCAGCTTGTGGGGGTTGGATGTAGCCAAAAACATTCAGTACTTC.

This chain joins TRBV7-9 and TRBJ2-7, with a possible D match to TRBD2 (7 bases). The CDR3 has 14 amino acids. Per the germline V gene, CDR1 is SEHNR and CDR2 is FQNEAQ (reference sequence). V was shortened by 5 bases and J by 4 bases, with 15 bases between the two germline ends. The DNA for the CDR3 is TGTGCCAGCAGCGGGGGGGCCCGATCATACGAGCAGTACTTC. Translation: CASSGGARSYEQYF.

This clonotype was recorded at least ten times. The chain combines TRBV28 with TRBJ2-5; 7 nucleotides align to TRBD2. The germline V gene encodes CDR1 MDHEN and CDR2 SYDVKM. Germline trimming cut 8 bases from V and 7 bases from J; bases unmatched to any gene: 13. CDR3 length: 14 amino acids. The CDR3 reads CASLDVGTKGTQYF. The CDR3 bases are TGTGCCAGCCTCGACGTAGGGACTAAGGGGACCCAGTACTTC.

This clonotype showed up just once. This chain links TRBV4-2 with TRBJ1-2; D is ambiguous. This CDR3 spans 14 amino acids. Trimming took 5 bases from V and 2 from J, leaving 12 bases between them. CDR1 LGHNA and CDR2 YNFKEQ come from the germline V gene. This CDR3 is CASSYNTENYGYTF. CDR3 sequence (DNA): TGTGCCAGCAGCTACAATACAGAAAACTATGGCTACACCTTC.

Ten or more counts support this clonotype. The chain couples TRBV7-9 to TRBJ2-5; 9 bases fit TRBD2. Unmatched junction bases numbered 6, after V lost 2 bases and J lost 5 bases. The germline CDR1 and CDR2 sequences are SEHNR and FQNEAQ (reference sequence). This CDR3 contains 15 residues. The CDR3 nucleotides are TGTGCCAGCAGCTTAAGACTAGCGGCGAGGGAGACCCAGTACTTC. It specifies CASSLRLAARETQYF.

This clonotype was counted at least ten times. The chain carries TRBV3-1 and TRBJ1-3; D not resolved. Trimming removed 6 bases from V and 4 bases from J, with 13 bases in between. Germline CDR1 and CDR2: LGHDT and YNNKEL (reference sequence). The CDR3 totals 14 residues. The CDR3 region is CASSVASSGNTIYF. CDR3 nucleotide sequence: TGTGCCAGCAGTGTCGCGTCATCCGGAAACACCATATATTTT.

This clonotype was seen ten or more times. The chain couples TRBV3-1 to TRBJ1-2, with no clear D. Trimming removed 2 bases from V and 6 bases from J, with 4 bases in between. The germline CDR1 and CDR2 sequences are LGHDT and YNNKEL (reference sequence). The CDR3 runs to 11 residues. The CDR3: CASSQQDGYTF. The CDR3 coding sequence is TGTGCCAGCAGCCAACAAGATGGCTACACCTTC.

With regard to this clonotype: A much larger clone lies a single base off, so this may be a read error. This chain joins TRBV20-1 and TRBJ1-3; D not resolved. CDR3 length: 14 residues. The germline CDR1 and CDR2 sequences are DFQATT and SNEGSKA (reference sequence). V was trimmed by 0 bases and J by 9 bases, leaving 15 bases between them. The CDR3 bases are TGCAGTGCTAGAGAGGGTGCGGCATGGGGCACCATATATTTT. Its protein is CSAREGAAWGTIYF.

This clonotype was recorded at least ten times. The rearrangement joins TRBV18 to TRBJ2-7; 7 positions agree with TRBD2. Per germline, CDR1 KGHSH and CDR2 LQKENI. Trimming took 3 bases from V and 2 from J; bases not matched to a gene: 4. There are 14 residues in the CDR3. CDR3 in amino acids: CASSPPAGAYEQYF. CDR3 DNA: TGTGCCAGCTCACCCCCGGCGGGGGCCTACGAGCAGTACTTC.

This clonotype was observed at least ten times. This sequence joins TRBV20-1 and TRBJ2-3; D possibly uses TRBD1 or TRBD2 (5 bases each). Germline V lookup: CDR1 DFQATT, CDR2 SNEGSKA (reference sequence). The CDR3 is 15 amino acids. Trimming removed 0 bases at V and 0 bases at J, with 10 bases between. CDR3 sequence: CSARDEGPSTDTQYF. The CDR3 DNA follows: TGCAGTGCTAGAGACGAGGGACCCAGCACAGATACGCAGTATTTT.

Details on this clonotype: This may stem from a read error, because a much larger clone lies one nucleotide away. The chain uses TRBV7-8 and TRBJ2-5; TRBD1 matches at 9 bases. CDR3 length equals 15 residues. Germline CDR1 and CDR2: SGHVS and FQNEAQ. CDR3 sequence reads: CACRPQGAPQETQYF. For the CDR3, the DNA is TGTGCCTGCAGACCACAGGGGGCCCCGCAAGAGACCCAGTACTTC.

There are many counts of this clonotype. The J gene is TRBJ1-1, the V gene TRBV2; no reliable D call. From germline, CDR1 is SNHLY and CDR2 FYNNEI. Trimming pared 7 bases from V and 0 bases from J, leaving 12 bases between. CDR3 length: 14 amino acids. CDR3 sequence (DNA): TGTGCCAGCATTGGCGATTTAATGAACACTGAAGCTTTCTTT. It yields the protein CASIGDLMNTEAFF. Looking up the rest from reference TRBV2 and TRBJ1-1 gives the full variable domain: EPEVTQTPSHQVTQMGQEVILRCVPISNHLYFYWYRQILGQKVEFLVSFYNNEISEKSEIFDDQFSVERPDGSNFTLKIRSTKLEDSAMYFCASIGDLMNTEAFFGQGTRLTVV.

This clonotype has ten or more counts. The chain couples TRBV12-3 or TRBV12-4 to TRBJ2-1; TRBD2 matches 8 bases. This CDR3 comprises 18 residues. The junction had 11 bases not matched to a gene; V was cut back by 1 base and J by 3 bases. The CDR3 DNA reads TGTGCCAGCAGTTTAGTGCAGTTAGTTACTAGCGGCTACAATGAGCAGTTCTTC. Translating gives CASSLVQLVTSGYNEQFF.

This clonotype was picked up many times. V usage is TRBV2 and J usage is TRBJ1-3, with D maybe TRBD1 (6 bases). Per germline, CDR1 SNHLY and CDR2 FYNNEI. Trimming removed 4 bases at V and 2 bases at J, with 12 bases between. The CDR3 extends over 15 amino acids. Here the CDR3 reads CASSVGDNAGNTIYF. The CDR3 DNA follows: TGTGCCAGCAGTGTGGGGGACAATGCTGGAAACACCATATATTTT.

The chain carries TRBV11-3 and TRBJ2-2; TRBD1 matches at 7 bases. This CDR3 has 16 amino acids. CDR1 and CDR2 from the germline V gene are SGHNT and YENEEA. V lost 4 bases, J lost 5 bases, and 10 bases stayed unmatched. CDR3 nucleotides: TGTGCCAGCAGCTCCCCGGCGACAGGGCGGACCGGGGAGCTGTTTTTT. It codes for CASSSPATGRTGELFF.

This clonotype was recorded at least ten times. The chain links TRBV9 to TRBJ1-2; 9 bases are shared with TRBD1. The germline CDR1 and CDR2 sequences are SGDLS and YYNGEE. The junction had 7 bases not matched to a gene; V was cut back by 3 bases and J by 4 bases. The CDR3 sequence is 15 residues long. CDR3 residues: CASSASTGGSYGYTF. The DNA of the CDR3 is TGTGCCAGCAGCGCAAGTACAGGGGGCAGCTATGGCTACACCTTC.

The chain combines TRBV6-5 with TRBJ2-1; 8 positions match TRBD1. The CDR3 totals 15 residues. V was clipped by 2 bases and J by 8 bases; unmatched bases: 8. CDR1 MNHEY and CDR2 SVGAGI come from the germline V gene. The chain's CDR3 is CASSYGQGATDEQFF. Here the CDR3 DNA reads TGTGCCAGCAGTTACGGCCAGGGGGCGACGGATGAGCAGTTCTTC.